This TCR beta chain derives from a study of human T cells and chemical hapten exposure. About the research overall: Diphenylcyclopropenone doses were given weekly to the scalps of patients across the approximately 22-week study.

Time point in this sample: patch test 1, 2 weeks after DPC sensitization. Treatment here: therapeutic diphenylcyclopropenone sensitization with weekly scalp DPC. Venepuncture was done earlier than the placement of each patch test. It was unfractionated whole blood from which total RNA was extracted. The CDR3 has 15 amino acids. The V segment lost 2 bases and the J segment 5 bases; nucleotides outside the gene matches: 5. The V gene's germline CDR1 is SGHNT and CDR2 YENEEA. Comment on this clonotype: Its antigen is currently unknown.

TCRdb redid the calling of the RACE reads with MiXCR, one entry per CDR3 protein. Of some 94,000 distinct CDR3 sequences listed, around an eighth are singletons. Study-wide points: TCRs exceeding 1 in 1000 frequency stayed unchanged with DPC sensitization.

The source material was whole blood, sampled in connection with sensitization to the hapten diphenylcyclopropenone (DPC). The source of this sequence is a woman in her thirties or forties with alopecia areata. Some clones in this sample may be carry-over from other donors' samples. This chain links TRBV11-3 with TRBJ2-2; 7 bases are a match to TRBD2. The CDR3 region is CASSLTREGTGELFF. The CDR3 region has the DNA TGTGCCAGCAGCTTAACCAGGGAGGGAACCGGGGAGCTGTTTTTT.